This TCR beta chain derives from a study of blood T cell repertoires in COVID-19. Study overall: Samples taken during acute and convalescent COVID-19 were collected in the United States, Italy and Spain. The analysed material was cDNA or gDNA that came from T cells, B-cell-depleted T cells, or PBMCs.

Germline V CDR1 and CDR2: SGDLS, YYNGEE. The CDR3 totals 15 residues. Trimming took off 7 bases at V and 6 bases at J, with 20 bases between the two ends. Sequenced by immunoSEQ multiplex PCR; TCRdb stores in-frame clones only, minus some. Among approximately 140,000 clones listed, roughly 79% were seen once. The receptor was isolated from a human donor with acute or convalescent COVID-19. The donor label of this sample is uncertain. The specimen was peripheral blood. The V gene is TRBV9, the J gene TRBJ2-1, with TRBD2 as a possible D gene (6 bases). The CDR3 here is CASGWGTPNFNEQFF. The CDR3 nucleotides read TGTGCCAGCGGCTGGGGGACTCCTAACTTCAATGAGCAGTTCTTC.